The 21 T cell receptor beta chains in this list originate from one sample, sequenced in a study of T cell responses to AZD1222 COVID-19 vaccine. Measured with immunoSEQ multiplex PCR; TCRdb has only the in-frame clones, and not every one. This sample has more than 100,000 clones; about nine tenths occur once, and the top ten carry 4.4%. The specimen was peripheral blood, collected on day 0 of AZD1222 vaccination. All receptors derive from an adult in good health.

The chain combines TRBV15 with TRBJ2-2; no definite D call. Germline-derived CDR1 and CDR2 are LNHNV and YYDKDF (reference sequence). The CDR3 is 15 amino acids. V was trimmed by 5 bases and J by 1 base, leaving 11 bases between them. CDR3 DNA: TGTGCCACCAGCCCCTCGTCGGGGAACACCGGGGAGCTGTTTTTT. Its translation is CATSPSSGNTGELFF.

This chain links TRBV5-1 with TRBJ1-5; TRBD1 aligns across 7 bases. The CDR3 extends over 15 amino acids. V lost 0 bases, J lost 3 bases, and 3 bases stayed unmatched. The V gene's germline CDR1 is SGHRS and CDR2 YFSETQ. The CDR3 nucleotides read TGCGCCAGCAGCTTGGGCACAGGGGTCAATCAGCCCCAGCATTTT. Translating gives CASSLGTGVNQPQHF.

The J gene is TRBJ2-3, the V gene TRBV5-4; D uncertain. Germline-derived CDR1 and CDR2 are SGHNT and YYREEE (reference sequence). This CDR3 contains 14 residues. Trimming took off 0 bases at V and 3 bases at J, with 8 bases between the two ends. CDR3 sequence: CASSLVHSTDTQYF. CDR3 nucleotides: TGTGCCAGCAGCTTGGTGCACTCTACAGATACGCAGTATTTT.

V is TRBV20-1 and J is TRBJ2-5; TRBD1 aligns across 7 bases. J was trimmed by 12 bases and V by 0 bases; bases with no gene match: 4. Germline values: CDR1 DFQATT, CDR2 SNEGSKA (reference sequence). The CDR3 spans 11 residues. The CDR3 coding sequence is TGCAGTGCTAGAGAGACCAGGGGGAAGTACTTC. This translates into CSARETRGKYF.

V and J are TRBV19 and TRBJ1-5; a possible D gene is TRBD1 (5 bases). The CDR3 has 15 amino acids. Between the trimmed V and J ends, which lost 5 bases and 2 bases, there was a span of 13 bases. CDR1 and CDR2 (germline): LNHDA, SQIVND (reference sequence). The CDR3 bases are TGTGCCAGTAGTCTAGGGGTTAACGGCAATCAGCCCCAGCATTTT. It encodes CASSLGVNGNQPQHF. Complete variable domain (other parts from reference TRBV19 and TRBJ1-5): DGGITQSPKYLFRKEGQNVTLSCEQNLNHDAMYWYRQDPGQGLRLIYYSQIVNDFQKGDIAEGYSVSREKKESFPLTVTSAQKNPTAFYLCASSLGVNGNQPQHFGDGTRLSIL.

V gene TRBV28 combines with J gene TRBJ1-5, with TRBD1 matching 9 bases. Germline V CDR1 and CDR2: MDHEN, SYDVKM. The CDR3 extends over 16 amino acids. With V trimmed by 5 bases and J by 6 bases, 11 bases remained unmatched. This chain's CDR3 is CASSPPRQGVAQPQHF. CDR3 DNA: TGTGCCAGCAGTCCCCCCCGACAGGGGGTGGCTCAGCCCCAGCATTTT.

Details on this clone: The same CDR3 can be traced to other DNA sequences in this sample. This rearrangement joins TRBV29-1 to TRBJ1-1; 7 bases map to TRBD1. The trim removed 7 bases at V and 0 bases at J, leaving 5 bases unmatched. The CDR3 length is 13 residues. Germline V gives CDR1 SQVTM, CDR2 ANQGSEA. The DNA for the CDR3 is TGCAGCGCCAGGACAGGCTTGAACACTGAAGCTTTCTTT. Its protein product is CSARTGLNTEAFF.

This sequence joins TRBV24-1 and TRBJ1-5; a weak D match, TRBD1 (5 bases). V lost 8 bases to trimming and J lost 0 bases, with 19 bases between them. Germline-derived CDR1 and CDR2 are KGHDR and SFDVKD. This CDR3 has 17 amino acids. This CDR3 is CATMERGGGDSNQPQHF. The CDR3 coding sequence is TGTGCCACCATGGAGAGGGGTGGAGGGGATAGCAATCAGCCCCAGCATTTT.

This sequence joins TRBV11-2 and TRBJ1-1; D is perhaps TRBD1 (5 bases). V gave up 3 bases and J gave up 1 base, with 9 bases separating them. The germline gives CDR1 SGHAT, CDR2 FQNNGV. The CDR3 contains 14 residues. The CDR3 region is CASSLGGENTEAFF. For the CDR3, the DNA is TGTGCCAGCAGCTTGGGGGGGGAGAACACTGAAGCTTTCTTT.

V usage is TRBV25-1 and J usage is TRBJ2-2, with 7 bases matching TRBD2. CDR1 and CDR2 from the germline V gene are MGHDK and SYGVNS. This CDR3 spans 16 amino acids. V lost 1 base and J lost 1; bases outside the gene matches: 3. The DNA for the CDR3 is TGTGCCAGCAGTGAATTGGCTAGCGGGAACACCGGGGAGCTGTTTTTT. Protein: CASSELASGNTGELFF.

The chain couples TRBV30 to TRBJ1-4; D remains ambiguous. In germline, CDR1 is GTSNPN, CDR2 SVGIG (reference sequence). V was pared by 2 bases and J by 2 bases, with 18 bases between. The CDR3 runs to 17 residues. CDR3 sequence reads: CAWSPPGLGRTNEKLFF. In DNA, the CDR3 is TGTGCCTGGAGTCCACCGGGCCTCGGCCGGACTAATGAAAAACTGTTTTTT. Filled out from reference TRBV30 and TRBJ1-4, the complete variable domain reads SQTIHQWPATLVQPVGSPLSLECTVEGTSNPNLYWYRQAAGRGLQLLFYSVGIGQISSEVPQNLSASRPQDRQFILSSKKLLLSDSGFYLCAWSPPGLGRTNEKLFFGSGTQLSVL.

The CDR3 sequence is CASIGTGERQPQHF. The DNA of the CDR3 is TGTGCCAGTATCGGGACAGGGGAGCGTCAGCCCCAGCATTTT. This chain connects TRBV19 to TRBJ1-5; TRBD1 agrees at 10 bases. V shed 7 bases and J 6 bases; nucleotides not matched to a gene: 6. Germline CDR1 is LNHDA and CDR2 is SQIVND (reference sequence). The CDR3 loop spans 14 amino acids.

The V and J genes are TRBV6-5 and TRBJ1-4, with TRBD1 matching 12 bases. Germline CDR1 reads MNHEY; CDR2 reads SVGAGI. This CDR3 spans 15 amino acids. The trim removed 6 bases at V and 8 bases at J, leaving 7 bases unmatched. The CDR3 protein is CASSKTGQGAEKLFF. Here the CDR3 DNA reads TGTGCCAGCAGCAAAACGGGACAGGGGGCCGAAAAACTGTTTTTT.

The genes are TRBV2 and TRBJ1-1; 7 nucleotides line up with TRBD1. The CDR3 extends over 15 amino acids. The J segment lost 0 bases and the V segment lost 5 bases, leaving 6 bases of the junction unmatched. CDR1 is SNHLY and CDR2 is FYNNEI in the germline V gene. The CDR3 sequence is CASSTTGQMNTEAFF. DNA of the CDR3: TGTGCCAGCAGTACTACGGGACAGATGAACACTGAAGCTTTCTTT.

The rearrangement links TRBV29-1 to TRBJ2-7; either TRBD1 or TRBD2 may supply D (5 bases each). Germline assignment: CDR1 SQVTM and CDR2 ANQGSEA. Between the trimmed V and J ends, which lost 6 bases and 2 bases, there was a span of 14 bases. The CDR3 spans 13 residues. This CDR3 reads CSVSGRGAYEQYF. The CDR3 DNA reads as TGCAGCGTATCTGGTAGAGGGGCCTACGAGCAGTACTTC.

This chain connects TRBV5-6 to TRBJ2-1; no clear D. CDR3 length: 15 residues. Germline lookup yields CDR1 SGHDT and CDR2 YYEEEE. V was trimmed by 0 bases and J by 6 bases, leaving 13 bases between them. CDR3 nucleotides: TGTGCCAGCAGCTTGGCCTCTCTTGGAGCCAATGAGCAGTTCTTC. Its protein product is CASSLASLGANEQFF.

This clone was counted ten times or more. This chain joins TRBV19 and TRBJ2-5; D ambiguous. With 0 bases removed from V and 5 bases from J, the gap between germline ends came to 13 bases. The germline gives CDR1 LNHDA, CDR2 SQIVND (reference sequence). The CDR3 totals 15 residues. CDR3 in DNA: TGTGCCAGTAGTATAGATCTCGGGTCTTCCGAGACCCAGTACTTC. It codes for CASSIDLGSSETQYF. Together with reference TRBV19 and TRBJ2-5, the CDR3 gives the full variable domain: DGGITQSPKYLFRKEGQNVTLSCEQNLNHDAMYWYRQDPGQGLRLIYYSQIVNDFQKGDIAEGYSVSREKKESFPLTVTSAQKNPTAFYLCASSIDLGSSETQYFGPGTRLLVL.

The CDR3: CASSGQATSYGYTF. CDR3 nucleotides: TGTGCCAGCAGCGGACAGGCGACTTCCTATGGCTACACCTTC. The rearrangement links TRBV6-6 to TRBJ1-2; 7 bases match TRBD1. Losses at the gene ends were 6 bases for V and 4 bases for J; bases not matched to a gene: 8. The CDR3 extends over 14 amino acids. Germline CDR1 reads MNHNY; CDR2 reads SVGAGI (reference sequence).

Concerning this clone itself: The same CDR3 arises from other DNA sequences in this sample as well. The CDR3 spells CATSDPLNEKLFF. The DNA of the CDR3 is TGTGCCACCAGTGATCCTCTAAATGAAAAACTGTTTTTT. The chain is built from TRBV24-1 and TRBJ1-4; D unresolved. Trimming removed 3 bases at V and 5 bases at J, with 6 bases between. The length of the CDR3 is 13 residues. Looked up from germline, CDR1 is KGHDR and CDR2 is SFDVKD.

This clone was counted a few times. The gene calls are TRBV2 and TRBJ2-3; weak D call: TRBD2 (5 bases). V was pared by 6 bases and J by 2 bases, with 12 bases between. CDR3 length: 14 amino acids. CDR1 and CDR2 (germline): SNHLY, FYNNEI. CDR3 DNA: TGTGCCAGCAGGGAGGAGTTCTCCACAGATACGCAGTATTTT. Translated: CASREEFSTDTQYF.

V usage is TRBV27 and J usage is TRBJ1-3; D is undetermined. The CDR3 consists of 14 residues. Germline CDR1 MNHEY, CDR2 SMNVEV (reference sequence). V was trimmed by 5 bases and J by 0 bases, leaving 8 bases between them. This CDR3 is CASSPNPSGNTIYF. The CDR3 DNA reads TGTGCCAGCAGTCCAAACCCCTCTGGAAACACCATATATTTT.